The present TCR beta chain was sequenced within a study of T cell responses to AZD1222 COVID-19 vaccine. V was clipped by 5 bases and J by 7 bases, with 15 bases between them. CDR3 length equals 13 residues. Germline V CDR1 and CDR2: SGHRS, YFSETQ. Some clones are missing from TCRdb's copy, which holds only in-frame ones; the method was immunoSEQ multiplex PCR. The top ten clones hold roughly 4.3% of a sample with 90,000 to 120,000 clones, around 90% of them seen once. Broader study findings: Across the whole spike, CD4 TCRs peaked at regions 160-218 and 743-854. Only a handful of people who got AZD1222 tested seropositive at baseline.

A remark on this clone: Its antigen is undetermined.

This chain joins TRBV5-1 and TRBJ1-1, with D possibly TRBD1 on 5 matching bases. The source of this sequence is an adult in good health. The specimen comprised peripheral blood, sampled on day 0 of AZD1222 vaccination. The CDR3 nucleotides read TGCGCCAGCAGTTCCTCGGGGGGAGGTGAAGCTTTCTTT. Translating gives CASSSSGGGEAFF.